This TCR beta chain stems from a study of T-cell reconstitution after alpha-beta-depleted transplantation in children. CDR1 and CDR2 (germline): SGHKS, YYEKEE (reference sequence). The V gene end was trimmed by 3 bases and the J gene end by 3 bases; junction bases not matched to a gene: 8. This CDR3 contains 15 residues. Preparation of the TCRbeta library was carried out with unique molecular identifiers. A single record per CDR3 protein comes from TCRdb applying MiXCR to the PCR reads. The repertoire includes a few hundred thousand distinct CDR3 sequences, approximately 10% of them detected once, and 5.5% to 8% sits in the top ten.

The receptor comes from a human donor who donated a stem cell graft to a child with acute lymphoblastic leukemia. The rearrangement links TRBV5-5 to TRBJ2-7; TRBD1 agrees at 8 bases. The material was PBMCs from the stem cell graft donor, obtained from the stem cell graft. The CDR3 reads CASSWTGWRIYEQYF. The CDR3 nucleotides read TGTGCCAGCAGCTGGACAGGGTGGAGGATCTACGAGCAGTACTTC.